Below are 27 T cell receptor beta chains sequenced from a single sample in a study of cytomegalovirus exposure and HLA in healthy donors. The PCR ran on 60 Vbeta and 13 Jbeta primers. Clones were read by immunoSEQ multiplex PCR, and TCRdb kept only the in-frame ones, dropping some. The sample has 150,000 to 200,000 clones; about 64% are singletons. Material: PBMCs. These receptors originate from a man aged 50-60 years in good health and CMV-seronegative.

The chain carries TRBV11-2 and TRBJ2-2; the D gene is possibly TRBD1 (6 bases). The V gene lost 6 bases and the J gene lost 5 bases, with 10 bases spanning the gap. The germline V gene encodes CDR1 SGHAT and CDR2 FQNNGV. This CDR3 has 13 residues. The CDR3 DNA reads TGTGCCAGCAGTGCAGGGGCTACCGGGGAGCTGTTTTTT. This translates into CASSAGATGELFF.

There are a few counts of this clone. V gene TRBV9 combines with J gene TRBJ2-7; 9 positions agree with TRBD1. V trimming: 0 bases; J trimming: 7 bases; junction bases outside the gene matches: 14. The germline CDR1 and CDR2 sequences are SGDLS and YYNGEE. The CDR3 length is 17 residues. In DNA, the CDR3 is TGTGCCAGCAGCGTAGGAAACGGACCGGGACAGGGTGAAGAGCAGTACTTC. It codes for CASSVGNGPGQGEEQYF.

The chain joins TRBV5-1 to TRBJ2-3; tentative D call: TRBD1 (5 bases). Trimming took 0 bases from V and 1 from J, leaving 6 bases between them. The CDR3 consists of 14 residues. Germline-derived CDR1 and CDR2 are SGHRS and YFSETQ. In DNA form, the CDR3 reads TGCGCCAGCAGCTTGGAGGGGCGCACAGATACGCAGTATTTT. Protein product: CASSLEGRTDTQYF.

The chain is built from TRBV13 and TRBJ2-1; weak D call: TRBD2 (9 bases). The CDR3 is 17 amino acids. Trimming removed 4 bases at V and 6 bases at J, with 22 bases between. The germline gives CDR1 PRHDT, CDR2 FYEKMQ (reference sequence). CDR3 residues: CASSSLRGLAGRNEQFF. In DNA form, the CDR3 reads TGTGCCAGCAGCTCTCTCAGGGGGCTAGCGGGGCGCAATGAGCAGTTCTTC.

V and J are TRBV5-1 and TRBJ2-1; 7 bases match TRBD2. In germline, CDR1 is SGHRS, CDR2 YFSETQ. The V segment lost 1 base and the J segment 1 base; nucleotides outside the gene matches: 5. The CDR3 length is 16 residues. CDR3 protein: CASSLFPSGSYNEQFF. For the CDR3, the DNA is TGCGCCAGCAGCTTGTTCCCTAGCGGTTCCTACAATGAGCAGTTCTTC.

This clone was counted a few times. This chain links TRBV6-1 with TRBJ1-2, with D possibly matching TRBD1 (5 bases). Looked up from germline, CDR1 is MNHNS and CDR2 is SASEGT. This CDR3 comprises 13 residues. Deletions cut 2 bases from V and 2 bases from J, with 6 bases between. This CDR3 reads CASSENRNYGYTF. CDR3 in DNA: TGTGCCAGCAGTGAAAACAGGAACTATGGCTACACCTTC.

The J gene is TRBJ2-7, the V gene TRBV5-1; 9 bases map to TRBD1. This CDR3 has 14 residues. The V and J ends lost 5 bases and 2 bases, in that order; junction bases with no gene match: 5. Germline CDR1 reads SGHRS; CDR2 reads YFSETQ. Here the CDR3 reads CASRFGTGTYEQYF. The CDR3 coding sequence is TGCGCCAGCAGATTCGGGACAGGGACCTACGAGCAGTACTTC.

The rearrangement uses TRBV7-8 and TRBJ1-1; 9 nucleotides match TRBD1. Trimming took 5 bases from V and 3 from J; bases not matched to a gene: 10. This CDR3 spans 16 amino acids. Germline V gives CDR1 SGHVS, CDR2 FQNEAQ. Here the CDR3 reads CASSLRTGAEDTEAFF. The DNA of the CDR3 is TGTGCCAGCAGCCTACGGACAGGGGCGGAGGACACTGAAGCTTTCTTT.

The chain employs TRBV9 and TRBJ2-5, with 8 bases that match TRBD2. The CDR3 extends over 15 amino acids. V shed 4 bases and J 7 bases; nucleotides not matched to a gene: 12. Germline V gene sequence: CDR1 SGDLS, CDR2 YYNGEE. DNA for the CDR3: TGTGCCAGCAGCCTCTCGACTAGCGACGTGGGGACCCAGTACTTC. Its translation is CASSLSTSDVGTQYF.

This rearrangement joins TRBV5-4 to TRBJ2-3; possible D gene TRBD1, 6 bases. The CDR3 is 15 amino acids. With 3 bases removed from V and 0 bases from J, the gap between germline ends came to 11 bases. Germline V gene data show CDR1 as SGHNT and CDR2 as YYREEE (reference sequence). The CDR3: CASSSRGDSTDTQYF. The CDR3, as DNA: TGTGCCAGCAGCTCCAGGGGTGACAGCACAGATACGCAGTATTTT.

Concerning this clone itself: The sample carries other DNA sequences with the same CDR3. The chain employs TRBV28 and TRBJ1-1; the match to TRBD1 covers 8 bases. Germline V CDR1 and CDR2: MDHEN, SYDVKM. CDR3 length equals 14 residues. V shed 5 bases and J 1 base; nucleotides not matched to a gene: 3. CDR3 amino acids: CASSLRGRNTEAFF. The CDR3 bases are TGTGCCAGCAGTCTCAGGGGGCGGAACACTGAAGCTTTCTTT.

The genes are TRBV4-1 and TRBJ2-3, with 7 bases that match TRBD1. This CDR3 has 16 residues. The germline gives CDR1 MGHRA, CDR2 YSYEKL. Unmatched junction bases numbered 5, after V lost 0 bases and J lost 2 bases. CDR3 DNA sequence: TGCGCCAGCAGCCAAGAGGGGGACAGATTCACAGATACGCAGTATTTT. Amino acid sequence: CASSQEGDRFTDTQYF.

Notes on this clone: Other DNA sequences in the same sample also yield this CDR3. The J gene is TRBJ1-1, the V gene TRBV19; 7 bases fit TRBD1. After removal of 1 base from V and 3 bases from J, the junction contained 5 bases not matched to a gene. The germline gives CDR1 LNHDA, CDR2 SQIVND (reference sequence). CDR3 length equals 15 residues. The CDR3 DNA sequence: TGTGCCAGTAGTATAGGACAGGGAATGGACACTGAAGCTTTCTTT. As protein: CASSIGQGMDTEAFF.

J is TRBJ1-5 and V is TRBV11-2; 12 positions agree with TRBD1. The CDR3 is 15 residues long. V shed 4 bases and J 7 bases; nucleotides not matched to a gene: 5. CDR1 SGHAT and CDR2 FQNNGV come from the germline V gene. The CDR3 loop is CASSYGTGGGQPQHF. CDR3 sequence (DNA): TGTGCCAGCAGCTACGGGACAGGGGGCGGGCAGCCCCAGCATTTT.

The chain links TRBV11-2 to TRBJ2-5; TRBD1 matches at 10 bases. This CDR3 has 19 amino acids. Germline trimming cut 5 bases from V and 2 bases from J; bases unmatched to any gene: 17. The germline V gene encodes CDR1 SGHAT and CDR2 FQNNGV. As DNA, the CDR3 is TGTGCCAGCAGCCCTCGAGGAGGGACAGGGGATGGGAAACAAGAGACCCAGTACTTC. It specifies CASSPRGGTGDGKQETQYF.

The chain is built from TRBV6-5 and TRBJ1-6, with D perhaps TRBD1 (5 bases). With 0 bases removed from V and 8 bases from J, the gap between germline ends came to 11 bases. The germline CDR1 and CDR2 sequences are MNHEY and SVGAGI. The CDR3 is 15 residues long. The CDR3, as DNA: TGTGCCAGCAGTTACTCGGACCAGGGTTATTCACCCCTCCACTTT. This codes for CASSYSDQGYSPLHF.

This clone was found a few times. The chain carries TRBV5-6 and TRBJ1-5; TRBD1 matches at 8 bases. With 4 bases clipped from V and 3 bases from J, the junction kept 6 bases outside the gene matches. Germline V lookup: CDR1 SGHDT, CDR2 YYEEEE. This CDR3 is built from 15 residues. The DNA for the CDR3 is TGTGCCAGCAGCCCAGGGACAGGTTCCAATCAGCCCCAGCATTTT. Translated, it gives CASSPGTGSNQPQHF. The full variable domain, with the rest looked up from reference TRBV5-6 and TRBJ1-5, is DAGVTQSPTHLIKTRGQQVTLRCSPKSGHDTVSWYQQALGQGPQFIFQYYEEEERQRGNFPDRFSGHQFPNYSSELNVNALLLGDSALYLCASSPGTGSNQPQHFGDGTRLSIL.

The V call is TRBV5-1, the J call TRBJ1-2, with D perhaps matching TRBD1 (5 bases). This CDR3 has 16 residues. Looked up from germline, CDR1 is SGHRS and CDR2 is YFSETQ. V was shortened by 0 bases and J by 6 bases, with 18 bases between the two germline ends. The DNA for the CDR3 is TGCGCCAGCAGCTTGGAAGTGCGGCAGGGTGGAAATGGCTACACCTTC. It yields the protein CASSLEVRQGGNGYTF.

This clone was detected only once. The chain joins TRBV28 to TRBJ1-2, with D tentatively TRBD1 (5 bases). CDR1 is MDHEN and CDR2 is SYDVKM in the germline V gene. The length of the CDR3 is 13 residues. Trimming cost V 3 bases and J 4 bases, with 9 bases left between them. CDR3 amino acids: CASSLDTIYGYTF. The CDR3 DNA sequence: TGTGCCAGCAGTTTGGACACGATCTATGGCTACACCTTC.

The table lists this clone with a few counts. The rearrangement links TRBV6-5 to TRBJ1-5; 8 nucleotides match TRBD1. Germline lookup yields CDR1 MNHEY and CDR2 SVGAGI. Trimming at V came to 6 bases and at J to 2 bases, leaving 3 bases not matched to a gene. The CDR3 has 14 residues. This chain's CDR3 is CASSPDRGNQPQHF. CDR3 nucleotide sequence: TGTGCCAGCAGCCCGGACAGGGGCAATCAGCCCCAGCATTTT.

The chain uses TRBV28 and TRBJ1-2; no reliable D call. Deletions cut 7 bases from V and 8 bases from J, with 14 bases between. Germline CDR1 is MDHEN and CDR2 is SYDVKM. This CDR3 comprises 12 residues. The CDR3 region is CASKSLTDGYTF. In DNA form, the CDR3 reads TGTGCCAGCAAGTCCCTAACAGACGGCTACACCTTC.

Only one count was recorded for this clone. The chain joins TRBV28 to TRBJ1-2; D is uncertain. There are 13 residues in the CDR3. CDR1 and CDR2 (germline): MDHEN, SYDVKM. Between the trimmed V and J ends, which lost 3 bases and 4 bases, there was a span of 9 bases. The CDR3 DNA follows: TGTGCCAGCAGTTTCCAGAGACTCTATGGCTACACCTTC. Translating gives CASSFQRLYGYTF.

The chain joins TRBV2 to TRBJ2-3, with TRBD2 matching over 7 bases. CDR1 and CDR2 (germline): SNHLY, FYNNEI. Unmatched junction bases numbered 9, after V lost 8 bases and J lost 4 bases. The CDR3 contains 14 residues. CDR3 in DNA: TGTGCCAGCGGGAAGGCAGGGAGGGCAGATACGCAGTATTTT. As protein: CASGKAGRADTQYF.

The genes are TRBV5-6 and TRBJ2-1; no firm D call. Germline CDR1 and CDR2: SGHDT and YYEEEE. Trimming pared 0 bases from V and 6 bases from J, leaving 7 bases between. CDR3 length: 13 amino acids. CDR3 DNA: TGTGCCAGCAGCTTGGCCGGTATCAATGAGCAGTTCTTC. Amino acids: CASSLAGINEQFF. Combining the CDR3 with reference TRBV5-6 and TRBJ2-1 gives the whole variable domain DAGVTQSPTHLIKTRGQQVTLRCSPKSGHDTVSWYQQALGQGPQFIFQYYEEEERQRGNFPDRFSGHQFPNYSSELNVNALLLGDSALYLCASSLAGINEQFFGPGTRLTVL.

The rearrangement links TRBV27 to TRBJ2-5; 7 bases are shared with TRBD1. CDR3 length equals 19 residues. Germline CDR1 and CDR2: MNHEY and SMNVEV (reference sequence). The V segment lost 6 bases and the J segment 7 bases; nucleotides outside the gene matches: 26. CDR3 coding DNA: TGTGCCAGCAGCACGGCTCTGGCGACAGGGAACGGGTTAGGTGTGACCCAGTACTTC. Protein: CASSTALATGNGLGVTQYF.

The gene calls are TRBV7-6 and TRBJ2-7; TRBD2 agrees at 13 bases. CDR1 and CDR2 (germline): SGHVS, FNYEAQ. This CDR3 spans 15 amino acids. V lost 4 bases to trimming and J lost 4 bases; unmatched junction nucleotides: 4. The CDR3 protein is CASSSTSGGVYEQYF. The CDR3 DNA sequence: TGTGCCAGCAGCTCTACTAGCGGGGGGGTTTACGAGCAGTACTTC.

V and J are TRBV6-1 and TRBJ2-2, with unresolved D. Germline V gene sequence: CDR1 MNHNS, CDR2 SASEGT. V was trimmed by 0 bases and J by 0 bases, leaving 20 bases between them. The CDR3 spans 20 residues. The CDR3 DNA reads as TGTGCCAGCAGTGAAGCGCGGTTCCAGATGGTTTCGTCGAACACCGGGGAGCTGTTTTTT. Its translation: CASSEARFQMVSSNTGELFF.